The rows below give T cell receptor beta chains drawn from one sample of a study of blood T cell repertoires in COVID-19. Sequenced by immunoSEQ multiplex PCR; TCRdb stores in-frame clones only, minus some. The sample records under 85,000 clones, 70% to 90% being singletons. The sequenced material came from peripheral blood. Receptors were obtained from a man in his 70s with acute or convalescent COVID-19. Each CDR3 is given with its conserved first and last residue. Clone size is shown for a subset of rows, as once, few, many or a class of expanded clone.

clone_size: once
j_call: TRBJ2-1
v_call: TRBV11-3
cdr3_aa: CASSLGQGNYNEQFF

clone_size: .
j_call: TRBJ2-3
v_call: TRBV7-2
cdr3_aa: CASSLGTSNTDTQYF

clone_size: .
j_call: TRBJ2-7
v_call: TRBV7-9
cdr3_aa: CASSSGSGATYEQYF

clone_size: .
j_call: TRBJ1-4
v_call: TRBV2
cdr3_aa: CASSAVGTDNEKLFF

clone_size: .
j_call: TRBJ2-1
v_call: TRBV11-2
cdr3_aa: CASSLSGLEQFF

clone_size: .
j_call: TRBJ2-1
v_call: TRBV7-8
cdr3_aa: CASSLVAGSSYNEQFF

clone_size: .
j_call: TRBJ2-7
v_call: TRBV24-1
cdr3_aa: CATSDVGSSGRYEQYF

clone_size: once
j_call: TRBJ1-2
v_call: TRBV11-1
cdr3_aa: CASSLSGGSYGYTF

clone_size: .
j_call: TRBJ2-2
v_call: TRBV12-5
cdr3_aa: CASGLVEQSNTGELFF

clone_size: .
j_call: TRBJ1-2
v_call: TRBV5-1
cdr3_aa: CASSSNFNPGQGASGYTF

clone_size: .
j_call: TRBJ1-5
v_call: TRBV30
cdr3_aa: CAWNRGPSNQPQHF

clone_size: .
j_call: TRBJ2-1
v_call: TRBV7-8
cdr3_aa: CATRRNEQFF

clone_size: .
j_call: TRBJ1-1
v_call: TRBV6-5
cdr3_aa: CASTSTGGGRAFF

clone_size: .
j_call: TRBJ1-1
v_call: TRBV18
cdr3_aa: CASSTTQGNTEAFF

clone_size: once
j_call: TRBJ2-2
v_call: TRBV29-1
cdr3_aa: CSVGTGRTGELFF

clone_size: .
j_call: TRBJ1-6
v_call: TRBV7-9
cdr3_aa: CASSLAGASPLHF

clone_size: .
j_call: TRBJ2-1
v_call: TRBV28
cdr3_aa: CASSSGDNEQFF

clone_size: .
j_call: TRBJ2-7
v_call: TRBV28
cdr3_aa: CASRTDRVSYEQYF

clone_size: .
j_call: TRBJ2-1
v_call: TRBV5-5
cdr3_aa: CASSFGQGRHNEQFF

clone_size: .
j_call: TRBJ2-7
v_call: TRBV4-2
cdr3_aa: CASSQYSTSYEQYF

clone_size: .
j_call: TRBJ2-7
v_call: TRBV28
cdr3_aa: CASSLFGTTSYEQYF

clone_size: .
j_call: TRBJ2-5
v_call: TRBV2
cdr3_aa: CASSREAGSQETQYF

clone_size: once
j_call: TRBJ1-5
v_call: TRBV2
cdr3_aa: CASRSDSNNQPQHF

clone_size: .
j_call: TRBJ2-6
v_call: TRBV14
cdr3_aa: CASSRPRGHGANVLTF

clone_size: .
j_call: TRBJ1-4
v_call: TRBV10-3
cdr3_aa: CAISDSSGGNEKLFF

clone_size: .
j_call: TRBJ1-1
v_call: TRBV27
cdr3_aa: CASGQGVRTEAFF

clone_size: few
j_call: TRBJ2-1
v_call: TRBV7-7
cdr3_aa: CASSLGTGLEEQFF

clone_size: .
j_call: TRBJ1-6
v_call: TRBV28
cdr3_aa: CASSFTEPGSYNSPLHF

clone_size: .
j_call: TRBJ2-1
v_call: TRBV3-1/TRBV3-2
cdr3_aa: CASSQASLAYNEQFF

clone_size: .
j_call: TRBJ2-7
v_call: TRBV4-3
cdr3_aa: CASSHALPGLATPYEQYF

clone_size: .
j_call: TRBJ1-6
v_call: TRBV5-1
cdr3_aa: CASSQPTGGGSPLHF

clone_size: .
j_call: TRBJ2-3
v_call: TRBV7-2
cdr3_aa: CASSPRRGDTQYF

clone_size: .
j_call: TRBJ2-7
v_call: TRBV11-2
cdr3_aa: CASSLDTGHSYEQYF

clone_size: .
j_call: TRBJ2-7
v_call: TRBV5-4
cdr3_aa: CASSSGLAGGISYEQYF

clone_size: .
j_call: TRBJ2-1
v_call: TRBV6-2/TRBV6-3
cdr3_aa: CASSYGGGLLYNEQFF

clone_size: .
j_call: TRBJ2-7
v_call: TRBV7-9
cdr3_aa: CASSHLRGLSYEQYF

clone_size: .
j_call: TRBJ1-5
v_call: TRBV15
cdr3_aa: CATSRDKREWQPQHF

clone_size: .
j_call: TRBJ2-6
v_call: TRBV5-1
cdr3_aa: CASSPQGSGANVLTF

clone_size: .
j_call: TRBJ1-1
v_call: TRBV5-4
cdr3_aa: CASSRATGTGRGTEAFF

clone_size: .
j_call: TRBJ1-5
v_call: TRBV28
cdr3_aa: CASSTRQILYSNQPQHF

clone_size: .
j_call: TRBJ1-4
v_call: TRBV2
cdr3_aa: CASKMQGRANEKLFF

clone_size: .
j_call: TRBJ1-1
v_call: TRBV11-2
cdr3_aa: CASSLGTLNTEAFF

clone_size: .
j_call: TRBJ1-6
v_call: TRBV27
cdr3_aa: CASSSPPSGTHGSPLHF

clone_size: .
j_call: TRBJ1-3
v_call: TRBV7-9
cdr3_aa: CASSLRLGGNTIYF

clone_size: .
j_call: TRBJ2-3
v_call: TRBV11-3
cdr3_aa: CASSLGTTGGTQYF

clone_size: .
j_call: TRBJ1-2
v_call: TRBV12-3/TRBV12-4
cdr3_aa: CASSSPEGGGYTF

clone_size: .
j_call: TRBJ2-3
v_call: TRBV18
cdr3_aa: CASFWTSADTQYF

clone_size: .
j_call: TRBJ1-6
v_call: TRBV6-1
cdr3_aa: CASSVVPRYYNSPLHF

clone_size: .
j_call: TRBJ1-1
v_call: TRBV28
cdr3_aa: CASSLMGQRGGMNTEAFF

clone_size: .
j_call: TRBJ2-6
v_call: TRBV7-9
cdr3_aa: CASSSRQGFGANVLTF

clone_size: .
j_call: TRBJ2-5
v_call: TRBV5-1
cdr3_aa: CASSAGTAARETQYF

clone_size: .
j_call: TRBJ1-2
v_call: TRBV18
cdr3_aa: CASSPTGVDYGYTF

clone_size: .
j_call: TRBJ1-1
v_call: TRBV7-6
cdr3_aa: CASSRPEDTEAFF

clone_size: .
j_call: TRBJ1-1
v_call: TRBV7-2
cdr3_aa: CASSLERKAEAFF

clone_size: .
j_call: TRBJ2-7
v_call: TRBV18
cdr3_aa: CASSPGTGTYEQYF

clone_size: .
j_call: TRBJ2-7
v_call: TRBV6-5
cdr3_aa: CARERVAGYHEQYF

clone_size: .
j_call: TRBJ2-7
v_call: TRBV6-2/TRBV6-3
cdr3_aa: CASSTGLLSYEQYF